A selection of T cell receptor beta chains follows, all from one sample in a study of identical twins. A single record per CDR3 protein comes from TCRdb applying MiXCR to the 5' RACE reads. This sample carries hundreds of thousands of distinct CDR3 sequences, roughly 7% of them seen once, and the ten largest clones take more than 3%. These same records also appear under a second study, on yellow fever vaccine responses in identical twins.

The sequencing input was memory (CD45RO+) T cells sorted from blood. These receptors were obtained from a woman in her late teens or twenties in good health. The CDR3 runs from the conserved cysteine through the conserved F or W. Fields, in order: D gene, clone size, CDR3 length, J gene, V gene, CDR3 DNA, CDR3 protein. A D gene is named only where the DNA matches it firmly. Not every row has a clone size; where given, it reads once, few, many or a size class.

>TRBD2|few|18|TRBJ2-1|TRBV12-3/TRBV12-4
TGTGCCAGCAGTTTGGGAGGGTCGGGCGGGGGAGGTTTTGGTGAGCAGTTCTTC
CASSLGGSGGGGFGEQFF
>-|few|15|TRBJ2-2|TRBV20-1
TGCAGTGCTAGTTTCCTAGCCACGAACACCGGGGAGCTGTTTTTT
CSASFLATNTGELFF
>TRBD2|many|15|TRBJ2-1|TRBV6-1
TGTGCCAGCAGTAAAGGAGGACTAGGTCTCAATGAGCAGTTCTTC
CASSKGGLGLNEQFF
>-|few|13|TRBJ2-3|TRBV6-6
TGTGCCAGCATGGGGGAAACCACAGATACGCAGTATTTT
CASMGETTDTQYF
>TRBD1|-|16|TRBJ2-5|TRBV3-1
TGTGCCAGCAGCCAAAGGGGGCTCGGGTACCAAGAGACCCAGTACTTC
CASSQRGLGYQETQYF
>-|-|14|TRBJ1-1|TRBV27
TGTGCCAGCAGTTCCGGGACCTTGGACACTGAAGCTTTCTTT
CASSSGTLDTEAFF
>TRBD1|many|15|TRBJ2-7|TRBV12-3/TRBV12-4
TGTGCCAGCAGGACAACAGGGGCACAAACCTACGAGCAGTACTTC
CASRTTGAQTYEQYF
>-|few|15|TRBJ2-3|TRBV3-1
TGTGCCAGCAGCATAATGGGAGAAAAGGGGGATACGCAGTATTTT
CASSIMGEKGDTQYF
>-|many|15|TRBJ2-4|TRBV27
TGTGCCAGCAGTTTAACTCCAGGGGGGGCAAACATTCAGTACTTC
CASSLTPGGANIQYF
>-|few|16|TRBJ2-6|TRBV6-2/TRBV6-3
TGTGCCAGCAGTTTTGGCTTGTCTTTTGGGGCCAACGTCCTGACTTTC
CASSFGLSFGANVLTF